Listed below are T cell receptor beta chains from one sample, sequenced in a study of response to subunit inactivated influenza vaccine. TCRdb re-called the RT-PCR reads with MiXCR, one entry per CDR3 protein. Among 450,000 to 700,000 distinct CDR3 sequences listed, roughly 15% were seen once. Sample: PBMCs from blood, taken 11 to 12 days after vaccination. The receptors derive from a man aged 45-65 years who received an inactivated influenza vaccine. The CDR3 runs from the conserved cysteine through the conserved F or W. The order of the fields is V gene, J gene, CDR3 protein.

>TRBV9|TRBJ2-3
CASSVDGGRADTQYF
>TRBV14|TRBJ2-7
CASSQLASGYEQYF
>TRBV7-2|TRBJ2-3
CASSLSTSTDTQYF
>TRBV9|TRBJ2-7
CASSAAQGTVQYF
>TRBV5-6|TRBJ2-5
CASGRLAGVEETQYF
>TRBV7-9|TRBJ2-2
CASSFTGYSGELFF
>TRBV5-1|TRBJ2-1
CASSLELYSYNEQFF
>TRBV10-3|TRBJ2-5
CAISRDETQYF
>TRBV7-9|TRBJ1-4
CASSSKGATNEKLFF
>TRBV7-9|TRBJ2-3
CASSLSPDTQYF
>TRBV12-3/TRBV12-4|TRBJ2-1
CASSFRQGMGNEQFF
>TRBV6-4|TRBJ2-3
CASSDSFRSDTQYF
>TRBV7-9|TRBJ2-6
CASSPTSGPSGANVLTF
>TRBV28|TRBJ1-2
CASSPRIGSGYTF
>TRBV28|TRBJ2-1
CASSLYTAGLLYNEQFF
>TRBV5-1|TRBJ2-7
CASSLVSGVTYEQYF
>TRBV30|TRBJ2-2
CAWRPANTGELFF
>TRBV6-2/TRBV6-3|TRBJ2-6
CASSQIGANVLTF
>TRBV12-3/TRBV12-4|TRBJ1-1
CASSFGQITEAFF
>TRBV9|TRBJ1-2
CASSVAVVGYGYTF
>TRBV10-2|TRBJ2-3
CASSDGQGNSDTQYF
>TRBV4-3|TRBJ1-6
CASSQDAGGGSPLHF
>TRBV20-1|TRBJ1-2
CSARKLDYGYTF
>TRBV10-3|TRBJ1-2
CAISAQRQGYGYTF
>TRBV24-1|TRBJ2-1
CATSPMGGKAYNEQFF
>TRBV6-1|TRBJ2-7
CASSEVPGLNYEQYF
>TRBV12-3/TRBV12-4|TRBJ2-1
CASNVPGGGADNEQFF
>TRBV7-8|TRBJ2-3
CASSRRTGPTDTQYF
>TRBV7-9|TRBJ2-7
CASSLALGGNEQYF
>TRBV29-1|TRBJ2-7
CSVAGGNSYEQYF
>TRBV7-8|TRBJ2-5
CASSDGTSGQETQYF
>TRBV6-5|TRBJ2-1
CASSYSGRANEQFF
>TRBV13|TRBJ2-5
CASSLGLLEGGDETQYF
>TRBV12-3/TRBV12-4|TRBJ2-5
CASSLRLAGTETQYF
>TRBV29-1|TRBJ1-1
CSVKSGTANTEAFF
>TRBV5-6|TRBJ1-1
CASSPGDTEAFF
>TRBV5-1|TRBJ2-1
CASSRVDFSYNEQFF
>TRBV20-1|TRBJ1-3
CSAPKGPKAGNTIYF
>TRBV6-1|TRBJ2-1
CASSLRGRYNEQFF
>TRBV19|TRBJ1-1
CASSIGQGRTFF
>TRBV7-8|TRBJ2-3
CASSAVGFQGGSTDTQYF
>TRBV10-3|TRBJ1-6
CAIRTGDINSPLHF
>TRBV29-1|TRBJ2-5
CSTLVEGGAQYF
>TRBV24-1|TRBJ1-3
CATSDSSGQGNSGNTIYF
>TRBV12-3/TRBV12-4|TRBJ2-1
CASSLPGGMQNNEQFF
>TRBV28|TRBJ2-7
CASSLPSGEQYF
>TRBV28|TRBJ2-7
CATTLRGSLNEQYF
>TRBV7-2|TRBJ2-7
CASSPSGVGVYEQYF
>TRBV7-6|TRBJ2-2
CASSLKGLAVNTGELFF
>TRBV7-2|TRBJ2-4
CASSQTSGGAKNIQYF
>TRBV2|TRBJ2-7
CASSEGTGSYEQYF
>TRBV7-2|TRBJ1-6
CASSLDHRMYNSPLHF
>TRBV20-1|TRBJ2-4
CSASSLKRGINIQYF
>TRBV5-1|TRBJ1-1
CASSPGQINMNTEAFF
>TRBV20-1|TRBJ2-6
CSAGRSSGANVLTF
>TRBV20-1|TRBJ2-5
CSARAGSETQYF
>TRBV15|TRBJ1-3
CATSDGRERGNTIYF